The next 22 T cell receptor beta chains were all read from a single sample in a study of blood T cell repertoires in COVID-19. The protocol was immunoSEQ multiplex PCR, while the TCRdb copy is restricted to in-frame clones and leaves out a portion. The sample carries about 200,000 clones, over 80% recorded once. Sequencing was done on a sample of peripheral blood. The receptor set was obtained from a man in his forties with acute or convalescent COVID-19.

The J gene is TRBJ2-3, the V gene TRBV9, with TRBD2 matching 10 bases. The V segment lost 4 bases and the J segment 6 bases; nucleotides outside the gene matches: 5. Germline V gene sequence: CDR1 SGDLS, CDR2 YYNGEE. The CDR3 spans 14 residues. The CDR3 sequence: CASSIGLAVDTQYF. DNA of the CDR3: TGTGCCAGCAGCATTGGACTAGCGGTGGATACGCAGTATTTT.

This clone was observed a few times. At the DNA level, this CDR3 is encoded by other sequences in the same sample as well. The chain is built from TRBV29-1 and TRBJ1-1; 9 bases map to TRBD1. The V segment lost 6 bases and the J segment 1 base; nucleotides outside the gene matches: 0. The length of the CDR3 is 12 residues. Looked up from germline, CDR1 is SQVTM and CDR2 is ANQGSEA. The CDR3 loop reads CSVGQGNTEAFF. Here the CDR3 DNA reads TGCAGCGTGGGACAGGGGAACACTGAAGCTTTCTTT.

The rearrangement links TRBV5-6 to TRBJ2-1; D is ambiguous. Between the trimmed V and J ends, which lost 5 bases and 12 bases, there was a span of 12 bases. Per the germline V gene, CDR1 is SGHDT and CDR2 is YYEEEE. The length of the CDR3 is 11 residues. CDR3 protein: CASSGNSRQFF. DNA for the CDR3: TGTGCCAGCAGTGGAAACAGTCGGCAGTTCTTC.

This clone was detected only once. The gene calls are TRBV6-2 or TRBV6-3 and TRBJ2-7, with TRBD2 identical over 15 bases. Germline assignment: CDR1 MNHEY and CDR2 SVGEGT. There are 17 residues in the CDR3. J lost 1 base, V lost 6 bases, and 7 bases had no gene match. The CDR3 DNA is TGTGCCAGCAGCTCGGGGACTAGCGGGAGGTTATCCTACGAGCAGTACTTC. Translated, it gives CASSSGTSGRLSYEQYF.

This rearrangement joins TRBV19 to TRBJ1-1; possibly TRBD1 for D (6 bases). The V gene's germline CDR1 is LNHDA and CDR2 SQIVND (reference sequence). The CDR3 covers 15 residues. Trimming removed 6 bases at V and 5 bases at J, with 19 bases between. The CDR3 reads CASSTAGVIGTEAFF. CDR3 in DNA: TGTGCCAGTAGCACGGCAGGGGTGATAGGGACTGAAGCTTTCTTT.

V gene TRBV28 combines with J gene TRBJ1-2, with 8 bases identical to TRBD1. Losses at the gene ends were 8 bases for V and 6 bases for J; bases not matched to a gene: 17. Germline V lookup: CDR1 MDHEN, CDR2 SYDVKM. CDR3 length: 16 amino acids. Here the CDR3 DNA reads TGTGCCAGCTCCTCTTTCCCGGGACAGGTCAATCATGGCTACACCTTC. Translating it yields CASSSFPGQVNHGYTF.

The rearrangement links TRBV12-3 or TRBV12-4 to TRBJ2-7, with D possibly being TRBD2 (5 bases). Trimming shortened V by 2 bases and J by 5 bases, and 7 bases separated the two germline ends. The CDR3 contains 12 residues. CDR3 amino acids: CASSLKRNEQYF. Written as DNA, the CDR3 is TGTGCCAGCAGTTTAAAGCGGAACGAGCAGTACTTC.

The table lists this clone with a count of one. The chain uses TRBV6-5 and TRBJ1-4; D is unclear. CDR1 and CDR2 (germline): MNHEY, SVGAGI. This CDR3 spans 15 amino acids. Trimming pared 2 bases from V and 0 bases from J, leaving 7 bases between. This chain's CDR3 is CASSYNSATNEKLFF. The CDR3 coding sequence is TGTGCCAGCAGTTACAACAGTGCAACTAATGAAAAACTGTTTTTT.

The chain links TRBV5-4 to TRBJ2-1; 10 bases agree with TRBD1. CDR1 is SGHNT and CDR2 is YYREEE in the germline V gene (reference sequence). The V segment lost 2 bases and the J segment 9 bases; nucleotides outside the gene matches: 5. The CDR3 has 14 amino acids. DNA of the CDR3: TGTGCCAGCAGCTTAGACAGGGGGCGCGGTGAGCAGTTCTTC. Protein product: CASSLDRGRGEQFF.

CDR3 DNA sequence: TGTGCCAGCAGCTTACGGCGGGGGTGGACAGCGACTAGCGGGAGGGCCGACAATGAGCAGTTCTTC. The encoded protein is CASSLRRGWTATSGRADNEQFF. The J gene is TRBJ2-1, the V gene TRBV7-8; 14 bases align to TRBD2. The CDR3 consists of 22 residues. The junction had 20 bases not matched to a gene; V was cut back by 2 bases and J by 5 bases. The germline V gene encodes CDR1 SGHVS and CDR2 FQNEAQ.

J is TRBJ2-7 and V is TRBV7-9, with TRBD1 identical over 7 bases. The CDR3 loop spans 13 amino acids. The trim removed 5 bases at V and 2 bases at J, leaving 3 bases unmatched. From germline, CDR1 is SEHNR and CDR2 FQNEAQ (reference sequence). CDR3 DNA: TGTGCCAGCAGCCGTGGGACAGCCTACGAGCAGTACTTC. Translation: CASSRGTAYEQYF. The full variable domain, completed using reference TRBV7-9 and TRBJ2-7, is DTGVSQNPRHKITKRGQNVTFRCDPISEHNRLYWYRQTLGQGPEFLTYFQNEAQLEKSRLLSDRFSAERPKGSFSTLEIQRTEQGDSAMYLCASSRGTAYEQYFGPGTRLTVT.

This clone was seen more than once but under ten times. This sequence joins TRBV30 and TRBJ1-5; 8 bases match TRBD1. The trim removed 3 bases at V and 5 bases at J, leaving 6 bases unmatched. The CDR3 runs to 14 residues. Germline V gives CDR1 GTSNPN, CDR2 SVGIG (reference sequence). CDR3 loop: CAWSLGTGDQPQHF. Written as DNA, the CDR3 is TGTGCCTGGAGCCTAGGGACAGGAGATCAGCCCCAGCATTTT.

The chain has TRBV4-2 and TRBJ1-2; the match to TRBD1 covers 9 bases. This CDR3 spans 16 amino acids. Germline-derived CDR1 and CDR2 are LGHNA and YNFKEQ. V dropped 3 bases and J dropped 0; count of bases not matched to a gene: 5. The CDR3 loop reads CASSHGQGQANYGYTF. The CDR3 DNA is TGTGCCAGCAGCCATGGACAGGGGCAAGCTAACTATGGCTACACCTTC.

V is TRBV6-5 and J is TRBJ2-1, with TRBD1 matching 8 bases. The germline V gene has CDR1 MNHEY and CDR2 SVGAGI. The CDR3 runs to 16 residues. Germline trimming cut 0 bases from V and 5 bases from J; bases unmatched to any gene: 6. In DNA form, the CDR3 reads TGTGCCAGCAGTTACTCGCGAGGACAGGGACACAATGAGCAGTTCTTC. As protein: CASSYSRGQGHNEQFF.

The CDR3 region is CASSSDLGGLETQYF. CDR3 coding DNA: TGTGCCAGCAGCTCAGACTTAGGGGGCTTAGAGACCCAGTACTTC. The gene calls are TRBV11-1 and TRBJ2-5; 7 positions match TRBD1. Germline V gene data show CDR1 as SGHAT and CDR2 as FQDESV (reference sequence). The CDR3 has 15 amino acids. V shed 4 bases and J 4 bases; nucleotides not matched to a gene: 9.

Only one count was recorded for this clone. The V gene is TRBV12-3 or TRBV12-4, the J gene TRBJ1-5, with D uncertain. The CDR3 totals 13 residues. Trimming took 6 bases from V and 5 from J, leaving 11 bases between them. CDR3 sequence reads: CASSPSRDQPQHF. CDR3 DNA: TGTGCCAGCAGCCCTTCGAGGGATCAGCCCCAGCATTTT.

This chain connects TRBV9 to TRBJ2-1; D may be TRBD2 (5 bases). The CDR3 has 15 amino acids. Trimming stripped 3 bases from V and 3 bases from J, with 13 bases between. Germline CDR1 is SGDLS and CDR2 is YYNGEE. The CDR3: CASSAHSGNYNEQFF. CDR3 bases: TGTGCCAGCAGCGCCCATTCGGGAAACTACAATGAGCAGTTCTTC.

The chain joins TRBV27 to TRBJ1-2, with 11 bases identical to TRBD1. Germline V gives CDR1 MNHEY, CDR2 SMNVEV (reference sequence). CDR3 length: 15 amino acids. V trimming: 4 bases; J trimming: 7 bases; junction bases outside the gene matches: 8. CDR3 sequence reads: CASSWDRGAIGGYTF. DNA for the CDR3: TGTGCCAGCAGTTGGGACAGGGGGGCGATCGGTGGCTACACCTTC.

The V and J genes are TRBV30 and TRBJ1-2; 9 nucleotides match TRBD1. Germline values: CDR1 GTSNPN, CDR2 SVGIG (reference sequence). J gave up 2 bases and V 1 base, and 5 bases lay outside the gene matches. There are 15 residues in the CDR3. CDR3 in amino acids: CAWSARTGVNYGYTF. The CDR3 nucleotides read TGTGCCTGGAGTGCCCGGACAGGGGTAAACTATGGCTACACCTTC.

The chain combines TRBV7-2 with TRBJ2-1; 7 positions agree with TRBD2. V was clipped by 5 bases and J by 7 bases; unmatched bases: 8. The germline V gene has CDR1 SGHTA and CDR2 FQGNSA. The CDR3 consists of 14 residues. The chain's CDR3 is CASSPRQAGNEQFF. In DNA, the CDR3 is TGTGCCAGCAGCCCCCGTCAAGCGGGAAATGAGCAGTTCTTC.

J is TRBJ1-1 and V is TRBV27, with no clear D. Germline V gene data show CDR1 as MNHEY and CDR2 as SMNVEV (reference sequence). The CDR3 is made up of 15 amino acids. V lost 0 bases to trimming and J lost 8 bases, with 16 bases between them. The CDR3 here is CASSLSAWEVREAFF. The CDR3 DNA is TGTGCCAGCAGTTTATCGGCCTGGGAGGTGAGGGAAGCTTTCTTT.

The chain joins TRBV19 to TRBJ1-3; possibly TRBD1 for D (6 bases). The CDR3 has 14 residues. V was pared by 6 bases and J by 5 bases, with 14 bases between. Germline V gives CDR1 LNHDA, CDR2 SQIVND (reference sequence). As DNA, the CDR3 is TGTGCCAGTAGAGCCCCGGGACAAAGAAACACCATATATTTT. Translated: CASRAPGQRNTIYF.